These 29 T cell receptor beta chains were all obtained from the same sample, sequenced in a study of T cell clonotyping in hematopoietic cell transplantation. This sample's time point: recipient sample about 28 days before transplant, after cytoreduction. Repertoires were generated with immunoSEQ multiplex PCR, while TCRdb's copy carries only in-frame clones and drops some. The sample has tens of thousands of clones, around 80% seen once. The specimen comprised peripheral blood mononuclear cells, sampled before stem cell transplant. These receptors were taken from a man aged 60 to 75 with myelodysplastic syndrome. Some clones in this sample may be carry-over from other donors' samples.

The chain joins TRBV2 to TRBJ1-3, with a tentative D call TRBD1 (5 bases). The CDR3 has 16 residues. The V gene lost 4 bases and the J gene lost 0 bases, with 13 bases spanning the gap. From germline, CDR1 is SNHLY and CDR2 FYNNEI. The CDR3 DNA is TGTGCCAGCAGTGGGCCAGGGTCCCTCTCTGGAAACACCATATATTTT. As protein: CASSGPGSLSGNTIYF.

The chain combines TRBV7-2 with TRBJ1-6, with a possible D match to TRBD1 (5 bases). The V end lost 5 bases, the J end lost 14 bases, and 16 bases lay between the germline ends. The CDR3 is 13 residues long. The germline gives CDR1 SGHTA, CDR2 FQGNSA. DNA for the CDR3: TGTGCCAGCAGCCTAGGGACCGAGTCGGCCCTCCACTTT. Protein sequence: CASSLGTESALHF.

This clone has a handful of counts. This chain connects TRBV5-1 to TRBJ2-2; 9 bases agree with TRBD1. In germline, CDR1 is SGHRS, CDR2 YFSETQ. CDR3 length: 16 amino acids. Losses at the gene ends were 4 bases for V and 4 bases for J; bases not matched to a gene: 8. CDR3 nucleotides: TGCGCCAGCAGCCTTGGGACAGGGTTGGTCACCGGGGAGCTGTTTTTT. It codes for CASSLGTGLVTGELFF.

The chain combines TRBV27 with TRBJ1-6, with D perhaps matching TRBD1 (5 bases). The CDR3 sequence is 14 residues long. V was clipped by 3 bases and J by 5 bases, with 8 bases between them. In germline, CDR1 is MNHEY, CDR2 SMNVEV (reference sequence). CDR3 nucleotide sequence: TGTGCCAGCAGTTTGAGACAGAATAATTCACCCCTCCACTTT. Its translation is CASSLRQNNSPLHF.

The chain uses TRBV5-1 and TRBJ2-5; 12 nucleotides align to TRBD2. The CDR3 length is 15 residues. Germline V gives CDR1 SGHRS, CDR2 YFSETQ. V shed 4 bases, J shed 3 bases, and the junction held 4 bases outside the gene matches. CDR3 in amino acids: CASSLWTSGEETQYF. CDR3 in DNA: TGCGCCAGCAGCCTCTGGACTAGCGGGGAAGAGACCCAGTACTTC.

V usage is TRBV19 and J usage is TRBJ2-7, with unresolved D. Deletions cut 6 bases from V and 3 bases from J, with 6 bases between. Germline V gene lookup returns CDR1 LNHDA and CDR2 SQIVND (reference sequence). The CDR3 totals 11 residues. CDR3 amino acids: CASRDLYEQYF. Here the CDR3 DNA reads TGTGCCAGTAGGGACCTCTACGAGCAGTACTTC. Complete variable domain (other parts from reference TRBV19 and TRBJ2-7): DGGITQSPKYLFRKEGQNVTLSCEQNLNHDAMYWYRQDPGQGLRLIYYSQIVNDFQKGDIAEGYSVSREKKESFPLTVTSAQKNPTAFYLCASRDLYEQYFGPGTRLTVT.

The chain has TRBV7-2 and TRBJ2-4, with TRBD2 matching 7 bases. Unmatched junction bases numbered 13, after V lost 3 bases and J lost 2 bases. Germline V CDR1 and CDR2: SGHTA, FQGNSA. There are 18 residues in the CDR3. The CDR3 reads CASSFPREVGLTKNIQYF. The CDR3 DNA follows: TGTGCCAGCAGCTTTCCCCGGGAGGTGGGGCTGACCAAAAACATTCAGTACTTC.

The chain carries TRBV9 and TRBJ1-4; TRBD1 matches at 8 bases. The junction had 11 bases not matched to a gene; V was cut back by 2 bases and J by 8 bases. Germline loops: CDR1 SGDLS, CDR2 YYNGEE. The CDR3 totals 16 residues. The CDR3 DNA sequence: TGTGCCAGCAGCGTTAGGCCCACAGGGGGAAGCGAAAAACTGTTTTTT. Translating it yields CASSVRPTGGSEKLFF.

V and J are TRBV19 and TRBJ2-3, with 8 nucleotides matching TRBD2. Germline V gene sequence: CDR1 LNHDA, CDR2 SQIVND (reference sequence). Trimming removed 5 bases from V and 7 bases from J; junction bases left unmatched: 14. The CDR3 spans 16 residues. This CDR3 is CASSSSGAGEWYTQYF. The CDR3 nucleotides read TGTGCCAGTAGTTCCAGTGGAGCGGGGGAGTGGTATACGCAGTATTTT.

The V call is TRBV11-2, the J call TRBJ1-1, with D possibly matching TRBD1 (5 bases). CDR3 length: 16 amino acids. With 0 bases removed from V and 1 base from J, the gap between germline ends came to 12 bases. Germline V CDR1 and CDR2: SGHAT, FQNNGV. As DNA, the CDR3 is TGTGCCAGCAGCTTAGAGATGGGACGGAAGAACACTGAAGCTTTCTTT. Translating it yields CASSLEMGRKNTEAFF.

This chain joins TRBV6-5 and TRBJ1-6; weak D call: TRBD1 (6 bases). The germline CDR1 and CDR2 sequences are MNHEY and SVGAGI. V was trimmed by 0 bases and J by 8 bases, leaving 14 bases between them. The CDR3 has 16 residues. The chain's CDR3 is CASSYSQTGGDSPLHF. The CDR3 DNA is TGTGCCAGCAGTTACTCTCAGACAGGAGGGGATTCACCCCTCCACTTT.

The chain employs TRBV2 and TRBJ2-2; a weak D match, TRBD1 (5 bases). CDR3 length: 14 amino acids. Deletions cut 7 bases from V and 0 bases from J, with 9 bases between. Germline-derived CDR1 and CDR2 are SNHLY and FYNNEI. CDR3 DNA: TGTGCCAGCACAGGGATTTCGAACACCGGGGAGCTGTTTTTT. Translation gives CASTGISNTGELFF.

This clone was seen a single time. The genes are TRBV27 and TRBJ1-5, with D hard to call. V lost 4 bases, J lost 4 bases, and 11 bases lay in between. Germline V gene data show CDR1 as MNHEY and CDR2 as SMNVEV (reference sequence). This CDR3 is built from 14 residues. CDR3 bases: TGTGCCAGCAGTTACGGCAGACGGAATCAGCCCCAGCATTTT. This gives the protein CASSYGRRNQPQHF.

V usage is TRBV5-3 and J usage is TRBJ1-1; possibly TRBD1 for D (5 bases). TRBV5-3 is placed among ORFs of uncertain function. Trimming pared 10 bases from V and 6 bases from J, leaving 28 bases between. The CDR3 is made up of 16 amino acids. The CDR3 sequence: CAFDWGSNPPYPEAFF. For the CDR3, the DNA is TGTGCCTTCGATTGGGGCTCAAATCCACCTTACCCTGAAGCTTTCTTT.

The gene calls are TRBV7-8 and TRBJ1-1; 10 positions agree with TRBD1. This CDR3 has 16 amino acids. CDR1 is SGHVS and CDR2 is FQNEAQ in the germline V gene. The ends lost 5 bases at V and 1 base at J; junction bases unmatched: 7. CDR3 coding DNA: TGTGCCAGCAGCCTGACAGGGGGCAATAGGAACACTGAAGCTTTCTTT. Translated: CASSLTGGNRNTEAFF.

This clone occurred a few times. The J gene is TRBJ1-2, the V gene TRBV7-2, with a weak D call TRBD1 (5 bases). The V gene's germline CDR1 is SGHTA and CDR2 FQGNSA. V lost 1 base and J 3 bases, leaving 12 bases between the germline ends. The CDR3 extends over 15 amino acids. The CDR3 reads CASSLELQGYYGYTF. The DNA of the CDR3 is TGTGCCAGCAGCTTAGAGTTGCAGGGTTACTATGGCTACACCTTC.

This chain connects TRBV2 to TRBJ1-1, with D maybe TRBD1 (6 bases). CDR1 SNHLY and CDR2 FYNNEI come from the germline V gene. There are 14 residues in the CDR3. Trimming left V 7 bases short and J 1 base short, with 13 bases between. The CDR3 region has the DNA TGTGCCAGCAACTATTTACAGGGGAACACTGAAGCTTTCTTT. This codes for CASNYLQGNTEAFF.

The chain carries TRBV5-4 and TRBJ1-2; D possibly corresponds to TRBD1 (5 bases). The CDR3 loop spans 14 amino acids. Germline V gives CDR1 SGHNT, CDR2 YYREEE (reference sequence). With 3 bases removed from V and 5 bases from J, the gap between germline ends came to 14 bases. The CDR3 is CASSSPGTEYGYTF. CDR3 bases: TGTGCCAGCAGCTCCCCCGGGACCGAGTATGGCTACACCTTC.

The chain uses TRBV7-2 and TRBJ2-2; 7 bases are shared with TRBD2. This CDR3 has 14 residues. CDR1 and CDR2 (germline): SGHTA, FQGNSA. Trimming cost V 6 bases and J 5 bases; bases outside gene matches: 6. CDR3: CASRGGGETGELFF. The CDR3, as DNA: TGTGCCAGCAGGGGGGGAGGGGAGACCGGGGAGCTGTTTTTT.

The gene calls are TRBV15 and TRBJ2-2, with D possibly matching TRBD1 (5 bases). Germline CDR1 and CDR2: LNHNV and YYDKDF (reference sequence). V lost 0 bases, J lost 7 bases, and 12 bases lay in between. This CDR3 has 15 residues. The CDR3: CATSREWQGVGELFF. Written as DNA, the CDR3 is TGTGCCACCAGCAGAGAGTGGCAGGGCGTCGGGGAGCTGTTTTTT.

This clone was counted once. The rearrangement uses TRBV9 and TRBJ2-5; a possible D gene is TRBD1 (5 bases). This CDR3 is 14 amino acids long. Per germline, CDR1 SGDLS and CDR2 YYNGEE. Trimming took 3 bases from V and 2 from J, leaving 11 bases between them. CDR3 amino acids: CASSANRRQETQYF. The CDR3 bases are TGTGCCAGCAGCGCGAACAGGCGTCAAGAGACCCAGTACTTC.

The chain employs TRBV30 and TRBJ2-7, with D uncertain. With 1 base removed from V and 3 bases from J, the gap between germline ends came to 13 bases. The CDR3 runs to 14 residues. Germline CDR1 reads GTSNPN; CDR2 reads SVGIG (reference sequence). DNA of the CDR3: TGTGCCTGGAGTGCTGGGCGGCGAAACTACGAGCAGTACTTC. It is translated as CAWSAGRRNYEQYF. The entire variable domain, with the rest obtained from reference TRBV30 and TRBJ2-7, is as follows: SQTIHQWPATLVQPVGSPLSLECTVEGTSNPNLYWYRQAAGRGLQLLFYSVGIGQISSEVPQNLSASRPQDRQFILSSKKLLLSDSGFYLCAWSAGRRNYEQYFGPGTRLTVT.

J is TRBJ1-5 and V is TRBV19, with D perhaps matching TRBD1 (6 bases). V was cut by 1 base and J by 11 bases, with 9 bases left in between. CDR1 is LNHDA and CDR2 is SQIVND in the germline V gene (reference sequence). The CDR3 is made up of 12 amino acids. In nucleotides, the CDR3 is TGTGCCAGTAGTATAGGGAACAGGGCCCAGCATTTT. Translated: CASSIGNRAQHF.

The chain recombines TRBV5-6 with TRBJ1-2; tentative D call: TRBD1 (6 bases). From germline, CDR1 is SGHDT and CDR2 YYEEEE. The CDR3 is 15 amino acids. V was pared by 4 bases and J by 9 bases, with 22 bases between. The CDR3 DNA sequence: TGTGCCAGCAGCAGAACCGGGACACGATATAGTCGCTACACCTTC. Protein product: CASSRTGTRYSRYTF.

CDR3 amino acids: CASSLGPADTQYF. The CDR3, as DNA: TGTGCCAGCAGCTTAGGACCCGCTGATACGCAGTATTTT. The J gene is TRBJ2-3, the V gene TRBV7-3, with D hard to call. The germline V and J ends were trimmed by 2 bases and 6 bases, with 9 bases remaining between them. This CDR3 spans 13 amino acids. Per germline, CDR1 SGHTA and CDR2 FQGTGA. Supplemented by reference TRBV7-3 and TRBJ2-3, the full variable domain reads GAGVSQTPSNKVTEKGKYVELRCDPISGHTALYWYRQSLGQGPEFLIYFQGTGAADDSGLPNDRFFAVRPEGSVSTLKIQRTERGDSAVYLCASSLGPADTQYFGPGTRLTVL.

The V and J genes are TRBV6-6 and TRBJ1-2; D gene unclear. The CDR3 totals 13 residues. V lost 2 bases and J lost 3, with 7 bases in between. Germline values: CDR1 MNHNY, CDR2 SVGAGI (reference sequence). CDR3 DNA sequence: TGTGCCAGCAGTTACGCCCGGGACTATGGCTACACCTTC. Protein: CASSYARDYGYTF.

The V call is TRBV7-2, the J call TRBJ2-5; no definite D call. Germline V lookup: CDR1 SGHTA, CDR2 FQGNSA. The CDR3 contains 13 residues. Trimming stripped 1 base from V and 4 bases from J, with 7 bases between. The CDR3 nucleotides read TGTGCCAGCAGCTTAGGTCGTCGAGAGACCCAGTACTTC. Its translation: CASSLGRRETQYF. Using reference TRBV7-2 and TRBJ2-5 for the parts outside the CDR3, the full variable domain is GAGVSQSPSNKVTEKGKDVELRCDPISGHTALYWYRQSLGQGLEFLIYFQGNSAPDKSGLPSDRFSAERTGGSVSTLTIQRTQQEDSAVYLCASSLGRRETQYFGPGTRLLVL.

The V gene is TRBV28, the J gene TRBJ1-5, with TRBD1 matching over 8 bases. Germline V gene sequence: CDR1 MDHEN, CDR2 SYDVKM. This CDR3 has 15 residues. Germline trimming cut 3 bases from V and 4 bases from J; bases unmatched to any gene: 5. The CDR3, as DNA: TGTGCCAGCAGTTTCGGACAGGGAACTAATCAGCCCCAGCATTTT. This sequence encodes CASSFGQGTNQPQHF.

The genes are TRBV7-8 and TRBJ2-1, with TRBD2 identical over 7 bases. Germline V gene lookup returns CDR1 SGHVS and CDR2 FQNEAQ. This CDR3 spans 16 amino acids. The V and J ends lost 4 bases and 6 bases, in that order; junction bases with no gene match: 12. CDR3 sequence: CASSSPGGFIINEQFF. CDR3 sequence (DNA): TGTGCCAGCAGCTCGCCGGGGGGTTTCATCATCAATGAGCAGTTCTTC.